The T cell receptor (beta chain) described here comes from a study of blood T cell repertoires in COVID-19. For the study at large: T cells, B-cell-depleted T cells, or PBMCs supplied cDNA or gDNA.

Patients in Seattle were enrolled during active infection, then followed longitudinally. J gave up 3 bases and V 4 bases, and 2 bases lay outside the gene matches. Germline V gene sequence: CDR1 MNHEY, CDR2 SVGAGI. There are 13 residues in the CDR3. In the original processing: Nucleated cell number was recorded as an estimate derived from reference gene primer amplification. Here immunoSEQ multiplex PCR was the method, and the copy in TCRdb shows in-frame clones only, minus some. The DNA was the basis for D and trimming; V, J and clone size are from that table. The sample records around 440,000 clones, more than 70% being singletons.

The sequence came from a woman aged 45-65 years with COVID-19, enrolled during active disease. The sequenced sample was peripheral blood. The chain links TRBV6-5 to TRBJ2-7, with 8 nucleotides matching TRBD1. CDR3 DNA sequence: TGTGCCAGCAGTTTTGACAGGGGCTACGAGCAGTACTTC. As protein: CASSFDRGYEQYF.